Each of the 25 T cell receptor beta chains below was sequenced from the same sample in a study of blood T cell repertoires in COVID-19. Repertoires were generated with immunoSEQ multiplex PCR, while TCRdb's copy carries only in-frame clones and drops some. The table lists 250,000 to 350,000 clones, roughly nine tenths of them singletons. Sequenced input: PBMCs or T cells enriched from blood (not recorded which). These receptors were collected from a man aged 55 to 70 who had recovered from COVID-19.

The chain's CDR3 is CASSQDTGGPASYNEQFF. In DNA form, the CDR3 reads TGCGCCAGCAGCCAAGATACCGGCGGGCCCGCCTCCTACAATGAGCAGTTCTTC. J is TRBJ2-1 and V is TRBV4-1; tentatively, D is TRBD2 (5 bases). The CDR3 length is 18 residues. Trimming took off 0 bases at V and 0 bases at J, with 15 bases between the two ends. CDR1 MGHRA and CDR2 YSYEKL come from the germline V gene.

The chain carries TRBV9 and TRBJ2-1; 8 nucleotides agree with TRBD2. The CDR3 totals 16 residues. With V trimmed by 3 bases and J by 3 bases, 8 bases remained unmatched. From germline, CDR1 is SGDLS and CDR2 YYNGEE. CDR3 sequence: CASSALGGGRYNEQFF. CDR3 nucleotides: TGTGCCAGCAGCGCCCTCGGGGGGGGTCGCTACAATGAGCAGTTCTTC.

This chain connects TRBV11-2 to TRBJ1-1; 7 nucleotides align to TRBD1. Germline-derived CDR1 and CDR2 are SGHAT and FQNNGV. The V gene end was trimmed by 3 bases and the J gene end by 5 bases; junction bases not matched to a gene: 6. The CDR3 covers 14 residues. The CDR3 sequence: CASSFGSRGTEAFF. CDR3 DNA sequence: TGTGCCAGCAGCTTTGGGTCCAGGGGGACTGAAGCTTTCTTT.

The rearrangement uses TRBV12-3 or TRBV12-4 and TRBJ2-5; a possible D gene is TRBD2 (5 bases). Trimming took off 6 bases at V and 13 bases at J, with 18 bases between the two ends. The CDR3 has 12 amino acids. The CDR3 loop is CASRFGTRDLYF. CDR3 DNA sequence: TGTGCCAGCAGATTTGGAACTAGAGATCTGTACTTC.

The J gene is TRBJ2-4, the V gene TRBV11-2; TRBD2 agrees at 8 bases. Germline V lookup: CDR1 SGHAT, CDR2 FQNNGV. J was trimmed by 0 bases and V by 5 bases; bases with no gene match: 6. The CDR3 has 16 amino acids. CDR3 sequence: CASSDRLALAKNIQYF. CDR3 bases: TGTGCCAGCAGCGACCGACTAGCGCTAGCCAAAAACATTCAGTACTTC.

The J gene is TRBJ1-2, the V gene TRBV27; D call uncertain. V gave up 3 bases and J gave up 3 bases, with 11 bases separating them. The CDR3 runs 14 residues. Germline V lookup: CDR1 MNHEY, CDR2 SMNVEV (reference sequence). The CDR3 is CASSFHSQHYGYTF. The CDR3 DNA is TGTGCCAGCAGTTTTCACAGCCAGCACTATGGCTACACCTTC.

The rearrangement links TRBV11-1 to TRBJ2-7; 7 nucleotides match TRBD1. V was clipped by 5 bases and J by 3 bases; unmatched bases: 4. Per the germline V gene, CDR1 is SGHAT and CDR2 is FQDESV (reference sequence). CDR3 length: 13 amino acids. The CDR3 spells CASSIRQGYEQYF. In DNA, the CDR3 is TGTGCCAGCAGCATCCGACAGGGCTACGAGCAGTACTTC.

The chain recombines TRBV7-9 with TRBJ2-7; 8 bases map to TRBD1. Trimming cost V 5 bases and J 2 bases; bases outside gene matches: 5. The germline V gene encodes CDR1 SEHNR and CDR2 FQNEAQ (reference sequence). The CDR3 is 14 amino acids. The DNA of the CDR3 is TGTGCCAGCAGCGCCCCGGGACAGGCCTACGAGCAGTACTTC. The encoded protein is CASSAPGQAYEQYF.

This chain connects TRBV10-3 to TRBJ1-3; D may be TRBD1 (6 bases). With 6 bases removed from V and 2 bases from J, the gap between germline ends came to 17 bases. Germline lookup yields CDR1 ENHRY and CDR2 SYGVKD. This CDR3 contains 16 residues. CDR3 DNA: TGTGCCATCAGGGACCGGGACACGGGCGCTGGAAACACCATATATTTT. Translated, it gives CAIRDRDTGAGNTIYF.

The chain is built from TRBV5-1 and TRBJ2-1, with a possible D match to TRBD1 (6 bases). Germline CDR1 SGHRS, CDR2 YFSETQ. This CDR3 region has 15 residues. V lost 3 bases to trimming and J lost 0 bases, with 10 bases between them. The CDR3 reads CASSSGTPSYNEQFF. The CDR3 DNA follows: TGCGCCAGCAGCTCCGGGACACCCTCCTACAATGAGCAGTTCTTC.

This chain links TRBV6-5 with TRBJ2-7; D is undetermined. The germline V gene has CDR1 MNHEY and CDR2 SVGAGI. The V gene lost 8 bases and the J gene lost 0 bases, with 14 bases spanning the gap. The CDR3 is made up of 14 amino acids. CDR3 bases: TGTGCCAGCCCCAAGGAATGGAGCTCCTACGAGCAGTACTTC. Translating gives CASPKEWSSYEQYF.

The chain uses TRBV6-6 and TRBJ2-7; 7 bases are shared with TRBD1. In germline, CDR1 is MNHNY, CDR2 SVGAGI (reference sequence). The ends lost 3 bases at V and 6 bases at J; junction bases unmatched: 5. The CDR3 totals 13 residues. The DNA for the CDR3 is TGTGCCAGCAGTTATTATGGGACAGCCGAGCAGTACTTC. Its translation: CASSYYGTAEQYF.

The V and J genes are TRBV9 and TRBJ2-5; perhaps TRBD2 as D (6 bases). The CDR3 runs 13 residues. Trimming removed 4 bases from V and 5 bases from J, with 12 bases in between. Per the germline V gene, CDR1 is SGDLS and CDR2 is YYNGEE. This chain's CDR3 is CASSLGGRETQYF. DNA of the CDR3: TGTGCCAGCAGCCTCGGAGGGCGGGAGACCCAGTACTTC.

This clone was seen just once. This chain's CDR3 is CATTGSYEQFF. Here the CDR3 DNA reads TGTGCCACGACAGGGAGTTATGAGCAGTTCTTC. The gene calls are TRBV2 and TRBJ2-1; 7 bases agree with TRBD1. This CDR3 is 11 amino acids long. The trim removed 10 bases at V and 8 bases at J, leaving 5 bases unmatched. CDR1 and CDR2 (germline): SNHLY, FYNNEI.

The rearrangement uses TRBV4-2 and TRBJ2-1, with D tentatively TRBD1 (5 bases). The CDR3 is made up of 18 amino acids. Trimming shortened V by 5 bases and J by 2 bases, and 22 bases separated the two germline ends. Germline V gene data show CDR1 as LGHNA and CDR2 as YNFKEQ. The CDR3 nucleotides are TGTGCCAGCAGCGAAAACGATAGGGCAGGGAAGGCCTACAATGAGCAGTTCTTC. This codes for CASSENDRAGKAYNEQFF.

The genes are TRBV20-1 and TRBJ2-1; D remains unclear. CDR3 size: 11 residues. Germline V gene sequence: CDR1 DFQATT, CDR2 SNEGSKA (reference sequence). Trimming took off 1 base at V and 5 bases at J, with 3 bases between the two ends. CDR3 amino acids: CSARGDNEQFF. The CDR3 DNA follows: TGCAGTGCTAGAGGCGACAATGAGCAGTTCTTC.

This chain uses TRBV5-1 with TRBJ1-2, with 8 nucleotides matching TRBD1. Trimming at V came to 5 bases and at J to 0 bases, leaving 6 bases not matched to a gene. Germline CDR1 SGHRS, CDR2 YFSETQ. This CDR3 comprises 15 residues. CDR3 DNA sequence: TGCGCCAGCAGGCCACAGGGGGGTCCTAACTATGGCTACACCTTC. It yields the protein CASRPQGGPNYGYTF.

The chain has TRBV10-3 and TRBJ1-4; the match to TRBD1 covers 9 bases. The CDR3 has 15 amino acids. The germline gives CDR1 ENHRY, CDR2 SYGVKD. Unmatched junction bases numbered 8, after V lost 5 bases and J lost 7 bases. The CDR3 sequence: CAISSSGTGTEKLFF. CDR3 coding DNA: TGTGCCATCAGTTCTTCCGGGACAGGGACTGAAAAACTGTTTTTT.

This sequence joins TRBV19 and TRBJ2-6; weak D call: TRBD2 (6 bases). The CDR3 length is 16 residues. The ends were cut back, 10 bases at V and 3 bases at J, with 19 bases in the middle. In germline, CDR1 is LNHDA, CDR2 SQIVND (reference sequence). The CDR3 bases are TGTGCCACCGAGGGGCAGGGACTGAATGGGGCCAACGTCCTGACTTTC. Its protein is CATEGQGLNGANVLTF.

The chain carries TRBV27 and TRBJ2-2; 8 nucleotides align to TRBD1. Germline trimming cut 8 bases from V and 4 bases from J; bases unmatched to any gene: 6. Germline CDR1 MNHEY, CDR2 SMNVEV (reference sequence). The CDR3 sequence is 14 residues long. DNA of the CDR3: TGTGCCAGCCGGACAGGGAGTATCACCGGGGAGCTGTTTTTT. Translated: CASRTGSITGELFF.

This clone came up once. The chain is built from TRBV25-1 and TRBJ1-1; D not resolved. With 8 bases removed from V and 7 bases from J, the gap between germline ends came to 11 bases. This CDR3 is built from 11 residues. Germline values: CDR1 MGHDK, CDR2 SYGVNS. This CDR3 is CASRIGGEAFF. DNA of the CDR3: TGTGCCAGCCGTATTGGCGGTGAAGCTTTCTTT.

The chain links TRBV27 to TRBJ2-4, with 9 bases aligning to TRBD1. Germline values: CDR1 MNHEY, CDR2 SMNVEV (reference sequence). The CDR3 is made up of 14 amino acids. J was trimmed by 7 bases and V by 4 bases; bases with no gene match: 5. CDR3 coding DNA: TGTGCCAGCAGTTCGCGGGACAGGGCCAACATTCAGTACTTC. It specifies CASSSRDRANIQYF.

The CDR3 here is CASSPNRGPNQPQHF. The CDR3, as DNA: TGTGCCAGCTCACCTAACAGGGGGCCCAATCAGCCCCAGCATTTT. The chain has TRBV18 and TRBJ1-5; 9 bases line up with TRBD1. This CDR3 contains 15 residues. V was pared by 3 bases and J by 3 bases, with 3 bases of the junction left unmatched. Per the germline V gene, CDR1 is KGHSH and CDR2 is LQKENI.

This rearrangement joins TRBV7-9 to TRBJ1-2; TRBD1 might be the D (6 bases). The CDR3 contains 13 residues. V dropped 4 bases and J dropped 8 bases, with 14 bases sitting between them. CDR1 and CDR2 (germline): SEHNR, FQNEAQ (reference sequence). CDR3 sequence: CASSSETGNGYTF. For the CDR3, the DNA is TGTGCCAGCAGCTCAGAAACAGGGAACGGCTACACCTTC.

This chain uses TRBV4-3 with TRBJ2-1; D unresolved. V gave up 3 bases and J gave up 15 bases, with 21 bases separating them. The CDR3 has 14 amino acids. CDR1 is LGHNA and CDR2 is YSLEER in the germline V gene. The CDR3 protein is CASSQSQGASGRFF. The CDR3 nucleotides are TGCGCCAGCAGCCAGTCCCAAGGCGCCTCGGGTCGGTTCTTC.